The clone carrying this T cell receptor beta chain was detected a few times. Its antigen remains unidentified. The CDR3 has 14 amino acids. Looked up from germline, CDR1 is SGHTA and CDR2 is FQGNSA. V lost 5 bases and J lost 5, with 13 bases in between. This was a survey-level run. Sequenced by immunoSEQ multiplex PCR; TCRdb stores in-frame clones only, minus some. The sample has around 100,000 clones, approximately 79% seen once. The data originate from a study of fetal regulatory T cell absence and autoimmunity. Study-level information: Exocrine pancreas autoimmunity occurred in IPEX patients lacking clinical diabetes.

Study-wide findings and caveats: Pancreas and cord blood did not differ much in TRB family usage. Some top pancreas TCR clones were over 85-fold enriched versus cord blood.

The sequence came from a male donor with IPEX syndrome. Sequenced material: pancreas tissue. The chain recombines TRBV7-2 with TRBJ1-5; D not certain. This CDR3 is CASSREMGYQPQHF. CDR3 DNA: TGTGCCAGCAGCAGGGAAATGGGCTATCAGCCCCAGCATTTT.